Presented here are 3 T cell receptor beta chains from one specimen sequenced in a study of cytomegalovirus exposure and HLA in healthy donors. The primer mix had 60 Vbeta and 13 Jbeta primers. TCRdb's copy holds only in-frame clones and misses some; the assay was immunoSEQ multiplex PCR. The table lists more than 60,000 clones, more than 65% of them singletons. Sequencing used PBMCs. The receptors stem from a man in his 70s in good health and CMV-seropositive.

The chain carries TRBV30 and TRBJ2-3; 13 positions agree with TRBD2. The CDR3 extends over 16 amino acids. CDR1 and CDR2 (germline): GTSNPN, SVGIG (reference sequence). Trimming at V came to 3 bases and at J to 6 bases, leaving 9 bases not matched to a gene. The DNA for the CDR3 is TGTGCCTGGAGCCCAACCACTAGCGGGAGGGTGGATACGCAGTATTTT. Its translation is CAWSPTTSGRVDTQYF.

By share, this clone counts as medium-sized. This chain joins TRBV6-4 and TRBJ2-2; TRBD1 aligns across 9 bases. CDR1 and CDR2 (germline): MRHNA, SNTAGT. The V segment lost 0 bases and the J segment 3 bases; nucleotides outside the gene matches: 2. This CDR3 has 16 amino acids. The DNA of the CDR3 is TGTGCCAGCAGTGACTCGACAGGGGGAGACACCGGGGAGCTGTTTTTT. It codes for CASSDSTGGDTGELFF.

V is TRBV5-1 and J is TRBJ1-6, with TRBD1 identical over 9 bases. CDR1 is SGHRS and CDR2 is YFSETQ in the germline V gene. This CDR3 spans 16 amino acids. V trimming: 4 bases; J trimming: 8 bases; junction bases outside the gene matches: 10. The CDR3 loop reads CASSTDPGQGDSPLHF. CDR3 nucleotides: TGCGCCAGCAGCACGGATCCGGGACAGGGAGATTCACCCCTCCACTTT.